This T cell receptor beta chain was obtained from a study of T cells in Graves' hyperthyroidism and ophthalmopathy. General observations from the study: The blood repertoire included most of the expanded thyroid clonotypes above 0.001.

In patients aged 18 to 65, hyperthyroidism was newly diagnosed, with duration under 2 months. This clonotype occurred many times. Its antigen is not identified. Germline CDR1 is KGHSH and CDR2 is LQKENI. V gave up 0 bases and J gave up 4 bases, with 8 bases separating them. The CDR3 consists of 14 residues. Amplification of TCR beta CDR3 regions used RNA as the template. HTBI primers were used for first-round RT-PCR of the TCR CDR3. TCRdb itself ran the multiplex PCR reads through MiXCR, one entry per CDR3 protein. The repertoire includes 350,000 to 450,000 distinct CDR3 sequences, approximately 14% of them detected once, and about 10% sits in the top ten.

The sequence was collected from a woman aged 55-70 years with Graves' hyperthyroidism. Sequenced input: blood. The chain has TRBV18 and TRBJ2-3; weak D call: TRBD2 (5 bases). The CDR3 nucleotides are TGTGCCAGCTCACCACCCCTGAGGGCAGATACGCAGTATTTT. Protein: CASSPPLRADTQYF.